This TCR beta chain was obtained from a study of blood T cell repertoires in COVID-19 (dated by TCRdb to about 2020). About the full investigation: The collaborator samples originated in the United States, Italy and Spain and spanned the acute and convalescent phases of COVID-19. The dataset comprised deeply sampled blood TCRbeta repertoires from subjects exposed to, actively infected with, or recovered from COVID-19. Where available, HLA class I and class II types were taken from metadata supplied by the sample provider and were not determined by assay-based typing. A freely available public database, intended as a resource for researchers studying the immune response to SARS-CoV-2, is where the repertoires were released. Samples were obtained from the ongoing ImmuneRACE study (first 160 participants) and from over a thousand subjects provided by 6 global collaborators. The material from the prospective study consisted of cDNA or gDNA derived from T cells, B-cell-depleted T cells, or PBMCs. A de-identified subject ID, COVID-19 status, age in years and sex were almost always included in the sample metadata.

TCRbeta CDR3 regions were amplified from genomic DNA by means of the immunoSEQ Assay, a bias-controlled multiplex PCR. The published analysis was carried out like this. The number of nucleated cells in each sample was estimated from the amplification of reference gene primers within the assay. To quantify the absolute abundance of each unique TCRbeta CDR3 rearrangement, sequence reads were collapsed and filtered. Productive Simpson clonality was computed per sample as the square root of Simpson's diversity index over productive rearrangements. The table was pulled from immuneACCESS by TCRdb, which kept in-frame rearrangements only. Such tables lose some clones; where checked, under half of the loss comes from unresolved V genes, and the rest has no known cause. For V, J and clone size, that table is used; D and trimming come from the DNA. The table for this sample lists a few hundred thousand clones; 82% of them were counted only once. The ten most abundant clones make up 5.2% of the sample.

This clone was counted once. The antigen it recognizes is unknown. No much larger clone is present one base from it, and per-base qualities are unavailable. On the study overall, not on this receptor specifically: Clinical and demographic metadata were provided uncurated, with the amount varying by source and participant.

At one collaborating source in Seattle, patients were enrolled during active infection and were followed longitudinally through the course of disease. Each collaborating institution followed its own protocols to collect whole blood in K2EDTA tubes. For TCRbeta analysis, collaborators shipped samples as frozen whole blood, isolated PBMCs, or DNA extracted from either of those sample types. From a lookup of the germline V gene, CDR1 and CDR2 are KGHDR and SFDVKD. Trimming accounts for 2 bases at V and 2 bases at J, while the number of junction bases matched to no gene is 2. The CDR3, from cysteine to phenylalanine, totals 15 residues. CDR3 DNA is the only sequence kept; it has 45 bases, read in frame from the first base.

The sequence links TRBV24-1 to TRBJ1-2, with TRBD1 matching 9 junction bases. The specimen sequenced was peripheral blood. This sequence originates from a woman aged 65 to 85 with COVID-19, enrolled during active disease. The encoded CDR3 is CATSDWTGENYGYTF. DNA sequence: TGTGCCACCAGTGATTGGACAGGGGAAAACTATGGCTACACCTTC.